This T cell receptor (beta chain) stems from a study of T cell responses to AZD1222 COVID-19 vaccine. The CDR3 extends over 15 amino acids. V was cut by 3 bases and J by 3 bases, with 12 bases left in between. Germline values: CDR1 SGHTA, CDR2 FQGTGA. This table comes from immunoSEQ multiplex PCR, and its TCRdb copy is limited to in-frame clones, with some not included. The sample yields tens of thousands of clones, around 90% seen once. The clonotype was recovered from an adult in good health. The sequencing here drew on peripheral blood, taken on day 0 of AZD1222 vaccination. The chain combines TRBV7-3 with TRBJ2-1, with a weak D call TRBD1 (6 bases). The DNA for the CDR3 is TGTGCCAGCAGCTTTACAGGGTCCCTCTACAATGAGCAGTTCTTC. This sequence encodes CASSFTGSLYNEQFF.